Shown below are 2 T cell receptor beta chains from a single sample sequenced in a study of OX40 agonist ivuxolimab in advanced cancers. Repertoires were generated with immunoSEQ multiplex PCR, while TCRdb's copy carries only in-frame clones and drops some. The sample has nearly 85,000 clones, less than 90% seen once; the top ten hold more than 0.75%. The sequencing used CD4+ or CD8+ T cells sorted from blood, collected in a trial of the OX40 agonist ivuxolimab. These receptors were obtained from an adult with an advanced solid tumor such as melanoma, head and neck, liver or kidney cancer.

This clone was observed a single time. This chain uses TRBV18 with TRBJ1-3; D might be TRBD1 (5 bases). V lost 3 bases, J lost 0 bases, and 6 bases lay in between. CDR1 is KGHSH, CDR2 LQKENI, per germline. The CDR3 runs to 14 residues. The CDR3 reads CASSPGDSGNTIYF. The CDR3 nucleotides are TGTGCCAGCTCACCGGGGGACTCTGGAAACACCATATATTTT.

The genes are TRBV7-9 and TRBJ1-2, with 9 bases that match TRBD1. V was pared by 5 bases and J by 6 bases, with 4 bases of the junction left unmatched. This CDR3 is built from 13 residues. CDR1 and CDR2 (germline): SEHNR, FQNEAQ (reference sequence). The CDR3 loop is CASSLGQGNGYTF. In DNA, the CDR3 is TGTGCCAGCAGCCTGGGACAGGGAAATGGCTACACCTTC.